These 13 T cell receptor beta chains came from one sample sequenced in a study of shared clonotypes between healthy human individuals. Assay used: immunoSEQ multiplex PCR; TCRdb lists only in-frame clones, some missing. The sample lists a few million clones; approximately 92% were seen once. The material sequenced was naive CD4+ T cells sorted from blood. Subset defined: CD45RA+ positively selected. The receptors were gathered from a man aged 18 to 29 in good health.

The chain employs TRBV7-8 and TRBJ2-7, with 12 bases matching TRBD2. The CDR3 contains 16 residues. CDR1 is SGHVS and CDR2 is FQNEAQ in the germline V gene. Trimming removed 4 bases from V and 3 bases from J; junction bases left unmatched: 7. CDR3 in amino acids: CASSSKTSGGFYEQYF. As DNA, the CDR3 is TGTGCCAGCAGCTCCAAGACTAGCGGGGGATTCTACGAGCAGTACTTC.

The chain combines TRBV6-5 with TRBJ1-3, with a weak D call TRBD1 (6 bases). The germline V gene has CDR1 MNHEY and CDR2 SVGAGI. The CDR3 has 15 residues. Trimming shortened V by 7 bases and J by 5 bases, and 18 bases separated the two germline ends. The CDR3 here is CASTQSPGARNTIYF. The CDR3 DNA follows: TGTGCCAGCACCCAGTCCCCAGGGGCAAGAAACACCATATATTTT.

The rearrangement joins TRBV18 to TRBJ1-1; 7 bases are shared with TRBD1. J gave up 11 bases and V 1 base, and 4 bases lay outside the gene matches. CDR1 is KGHSH and CDR2 is LQKENI in the germline V gene. The CDR3 runs to 12 residues. DNA of the CDR3: TGTGCCAGCTCACCACAGGGGGCGCCGGCTTTCTTT. Its protein is CASSPQGAPAFF.

This chain's CDR3 is CANNGSESSYEQYF. CDR3 in DNA: TGTGCCAACAACGGGTCGGAGAGCTCCTACGAGCAGTACTTC. The genes are TRBV6-5 and TRBJ2-7; D not resolved. V lost 10 bases and J lost 0, with 16 bases in between. The CDR3 is made up of 14 amino acids. Looked up from germline, CDR1 is MNHEY and CDR2 is SVGAGI.

The genes are TRBV20-1 and TRBJ2-7; D gene uncertain. The CDR3 is 10 amino acids. Germline lookup yields CDR1 DFQATT and CDR2 SNEGSKA (reference sequence). V was cut by 4 bases and J by 4 bases, with 5 bases left in between. CDR3 amino acids: CSAIKYEQYF. The CDR3 coding sequence is TGCAGTGCTATTAAGTACGAGCAGTACTTC.

The CDR3 spells CASRPTPGDSPLHF. The CDR3 DNA sequence: TGTGCCAGCAGGCCCACTCCTGGGGATTCACCCCTCCACTTT. The gene calls are TRBV6-1 and TRBJ1-6, with D hard to call. The CDR3 extends over 14 amino acids. Germline CDR1 is MNHNS and CDR2 is SASEGT. V lost 6 bases, J lost 8 bases, and 14 bases lay in between.

This clone was counted a single time. The V gene is TRBV5-1, the J gene TRBJ2-7; 8 bases align to TRBD2. Looked up from germline, CDR1 is SGHRS and CDR2 is YFSETQ. This CDR3 has 15 amino acids. J was trimmed by 4 bases and V by 5 bases; bases with no gene match: 11. The CDR3 here is CASREGQRGFYEQYF. The CDR3 DNA is TGCGCCAGCAGAGAAGGCCAGCGGGGGTTTTACGAGCAGTACTTC.

The gene calls are TRBV2 and TRBJ2-1, with TRBD2 matching 11 bases. The V gene's germline CDR1 is SNHLY and CDR2 FYNNEI. The CDR3 is 16 amino acids. The V and J ends lost 2 bases and 8 bases, in that order; junction bases with no gene match: 8. CDR3 sequence reads: CASSETLAGGMYEQFF. In DNA form, the CDR3 reads TGTGCCAGCAGTGAAACTTTAGCGGGGGGGATGTATGAGCAGTTCTTC. Together with reference TRBV2 and TRBJ2-1, the CDR3 gives the full variable domain: EPEVTQTPSHQVTQMGQEVILRCVPISNHLYFYWYRQILGQKVEFLVSFYNNEISEKSEIFDDQFSVERPDGSNFTLKIRSTKLEDSAMYFCASSETLAGGMYEQFFGPGTRLTVL.

The rearrangement links TRBV27 to TRBJ2-7; unclear D gene. V was pared by 7 bases and J by 3 bases, with 16 bases between. Germline-derived CDR1 and CDR2 are MNHEY and SMNVEV (reference sequence). The length of the CDR3 is 14 residues. CDR3 region: CASTSNLKRYEQYF. The CDR3 nucleotides are TGTGCCAGCACTTCCAACCTCAAACGCTACGAGCAGTACTTC.

The chain recombines TRBV27 with TRBJ1-5; D is perhaps TRBD1 (5 bases). The CDR3 is 19 amino acids. V gave up 7 bases and J gave up 2 bases, with 27 bases separating them. Germline-derived CDR1 and CDR2 are MNHEY and SMNVEV (reference sequence). The CDR3 protein is CASNFPDGGKPYGNQPQHF. In DNA, the CDR3 is TGTGCCAGCAACTTCCCGGACGGGGGAAAGCCCTATGGCAATCAGCCCCAGCATTTT.

CDR3 residues: CASRGTLNTGELFF. DNA of the CDR3: TGTGCCAGCAGAGGGACATTGAACACCGGGGAGCTGTTTTTT. V and J are TRBV6-1 and TRBJ2-2; tentative D call: TRBD1 (6 bases). Trimming stripped 6 bases from V and 1 base from J, with 9 bases between. This CDR3 spans 14 amino acids. The germline CDR1 and CDR2 sequences are MNHNS and SASEGT.

The rearrangement uses TRBV10-3 and TRBJ2-7; D possibly corresponds to TRBD1 (6 bases). The V and J ends lost 7 bases and 7 bases respectively, with 23 bases between them. The length of the CDR3 is 15 residues. Per germline, CDR1 ENHRY and CDR2 SYGVKD. CDR3 amino acids: CAITDSAPGAGEQYF. The CDR3, as DNA: TGTGCCATCACTGACTCCGCTCCAGGGGCAGGGGAGCAGTACTTC.

The chain has TRBV28 and TRBJ1-6; D is uncertain. Per germline, CDR1 MDHEN and CDR2 SYDVKM. The CDR3 runs to 14 residues. The V end was cut by 4 bases, the J end by 4 bases, with 8 bases between. The CDR3 spells CASSSVKYNSPLHF. Written as DNA, the CDR3 is TGTGCCAGCAGTTCGGTGAAGTATAATTCACCCCTCCACTTT. Looking up the rest from reference TRBV28 and TRBJ1-6 gives the full variable domain: DVKVTQSSRYLVKRTGEKVFLECVQDMDHENMFWYRQDPGLGLRLIYFSYDVKMKEKGDIPEGYSVSREKKERFSLILESASTNQTSMYLCASSSVKYNSPLHFGNGTRLTVT.